This passage covers 10 T cell receptor beta chains from one sample sequenced in a study of T cells after yellow fever vaccination. TCRdb re-analysed the 5' RACE reads in MiXCR, keeping a single row per CDR3 protein. The profile shows hundreds of thousands of distinct CDR3 sequences, just over 20% of them singletons. Sequenced material: PBMCs, taken 20 to 25 days after the first yellow fever vaccination. All receptors derive from a young man who received the YFV17D yellow fever vaccine.

This chain uses TRBV25-1 with TRBJ2-1; 7 bases are a match to TRBD2. CDR1 and CDR2 from the germline V gene are MGHDK and SYGVNS. With V trimmed by 6 bases and J by 7 bases, 6 bases remained unmatched. The CDR3 is 13 amino acids. The CDR3 loop is CASRGRGLNEQFF. CDR3 coding DNA: TGTGCCAGCAGGGGGAGGGGCTTGAATGAGCAGTTCTTC.

The CDR3: CASSLWGRFNTDTQYF. For the CDR3, the DNA is TGTGCCAGCAGCTTGTGGGGAAGGTTTAACACAGATACGCAGTATTTT. The chain combines TRBV5-6 with TRBJ2-3; D gene unclear. Looked up from germline, CDR1 is SGHDT and CDR2 is YYEEEE. Trimming shortened V by 1 base and J by 2 bases, and 14 bases separated the two germline ends. CDR3 length: 16 residues.

This clonotype came up a few times. V usage is TRBV20-1 and J usage is TRBJ1-1; D may be TRBD1 (6 bases). Germline values: CDR1 DFQATT, CDR2 SNEGSKA (reference sequence). Trimming pared 0 bases from V and 4 bases from J, leaving 15 bases between. This CDR3 is built from 15 residues. In DNA form, the CDR3 reads TGCAGTGCTAGAGAATCGCGGGGGCAGGGCACTGAAGCTTTCTTT. Protein sequence: CSARESRGQGTEAFF.

This chain uses TRBV20-1 with TRBJ2-7; D gene unclear. The V end lost 0 bases, the J end lost 0 bases, and 12 bases lay between the germline ends. The CDR3 has 15 amino acids. Germline CDR1 DFQATT, CDR2 SNEGSKA (reference sequence). CDR3 residues: CSARDPDRSSYEQYV. The CDR3, as DNA: TGCAGTGCTAGAGATCCAGACCGTAGCTCCTACGAGCAGTACGTC.

The sample holds a few counts of this clonotype. The CDR3 loop is CSATGTANSYEQYF. The CDR3 DNA is TGCAGTGCTACCGGGACGGCTAACTCCTACGAGCAGTACTTC. V gene TRBV20-1 combines with J gene TRBJ2-7; D possibly uses TRBD1 or TRBD2 (5 bases each). V dropped 4 bases and J dropped 0 bases, with 13 bases sitting between them. The CDR3 runs 14 residues. Germline CDR1 and CDR2: DFQATT and SNEGSKA (reference sequence).

The CDR3 DNA reads TGTGCCAGTACCCCCTCAACAGGGGTGAGGGGCTACACCTTC. Translating it yields CASTPSTGVRGYTF. The chain employs TRBV19 and TRBJ1-2; 7 bases map to TRBD1. Germline V gene sequence: CDR1 LNHDA, CDR2 SQIVND (reference sequence). CDR3 length: 14 residues. The V segment lost 7 bases and the J segment 8 bases; nucleotides outside the gene matches: 13.

The chain recombines TRBV27 with TRBJ1-1; 7 bases fit TRBD1. J gave up 3 bases and V 3 bases, and 4 bases lay outside the gene matches. CDR1 is MNHEY and CDR2 is SMNVEV in the germline V gene (reference sequence). This CDR3 comprises 14 residues. The CDR3 bases are TGTGCCAGCAGTTTCCTCAGGGGGGACACTGAAGCTTTCTTT. It yields the protein CASSFLRGDTEAFF.

V and J are TRBV28 and TRBJ1-5; D possibly corresponds to TRBD1 (6 bases). The germline V gene encodes CDR1 MDHEN and CDR2 SYDVKM. Trimming stripped 2 bases from V and 2 bases from J, with 16 bases between. CDR3 length: 17 amino acids. CDR3 amino acids: CASSLSGGWTGNQPQHF. CDR3 nucleotides: TGTGCCAGCAGTTTAAGCGGGGGGTGGACAGGCAATCAGCCCCAGCATTTT.

The V gene is TRBV12-3 or TRBV12-4, the J gene TRBJ2-5, with 10 bases aligning to TRBD2. The V gene end was trimmed by 3 bases and the J gene end by 5 bases; junction bases not matched to a gene: 3. This CDR3 has 14 amino acids. CDR3 bases: TGTGCCAGCAGTTTGGAACTAGCGGGGGAGACCCAGTACTTC. Residues: CASSLELAGETQYF.

V usage is TRBV9 and J usage is TRBJ2-6; no definite D call. V dropped 4 bases and J dropped 0 bases, with 8 bases sitting between them. Germline loops: CDR1 SGDLS, CDR2 YYNGEE. The CDR3 length is 15 residues. The DNA of the CDR3 is TGTGCCAGCAGCACCCACCCCTCTGGGGCCAACGTCCTGACTTTC. This encodes CASSTHPSGANVLTF. Full variable domain (remainder filled in from reference TRBV9 and TRBJ2-6): DSGVTQTPKHLITATGQRVTLRCSPRSGDLSVYWYQQSLDQGLQFLIQYYNGEERAKGNILERFSAQQFPDLHSELNLSSLELGDSALYFCASSTHPSGANVLTFGAGSRLTVL.